This TCR beta chain was captured in a study of CD8 T cells in Susac syndrome. CD8+ and CD4+ T cells circulating in blood were sequenced for TCR beta. Germline V gives CDR1 SNHLY, CDR2 FYNNEI. CDR3 length: 11 residues. V lost 3 bases to trimming and J lost 13 bases, with 10 bases between them. RNA totalling about 0.45 to 1 ug underwent reverse transcription with random hexamers. Via MiXCR, TCRdb re-called the immunoSEQ multiplex PCR reads, giving one row per CDR3 protein. Here the sample spans around 80,000 distinct CDR3 sequences, approximately 96% being singletons. This receptor was taken from a human donor with Susac syndrome. The sequencing input was CD8+ T cells from PBMCs. This sequence joins TRBV2 and TRBJ2-1, with D possibly TRBD2 on 5 matching bases. The CDR3 region is CASSDGLEQFF. In DNA, the CDR3 is TGTGCCAGCAGTGACGGACTTGAACAGTTCTTC.